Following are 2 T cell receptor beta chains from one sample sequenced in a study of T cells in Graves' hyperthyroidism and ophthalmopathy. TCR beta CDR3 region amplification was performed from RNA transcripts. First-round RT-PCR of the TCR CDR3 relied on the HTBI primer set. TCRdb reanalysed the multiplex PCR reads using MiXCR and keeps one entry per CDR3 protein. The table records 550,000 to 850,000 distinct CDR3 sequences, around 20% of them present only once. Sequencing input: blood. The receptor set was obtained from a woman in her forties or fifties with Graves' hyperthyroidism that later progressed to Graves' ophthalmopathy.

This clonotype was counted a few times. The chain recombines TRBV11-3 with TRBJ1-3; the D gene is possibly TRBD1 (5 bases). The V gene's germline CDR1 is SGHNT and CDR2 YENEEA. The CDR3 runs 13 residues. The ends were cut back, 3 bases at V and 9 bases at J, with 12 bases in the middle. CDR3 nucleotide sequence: TGTGCCAGCAGCTTGGGGCCAGCGGGCACCATATATTTT. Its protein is CASSLGPAGTIYF.

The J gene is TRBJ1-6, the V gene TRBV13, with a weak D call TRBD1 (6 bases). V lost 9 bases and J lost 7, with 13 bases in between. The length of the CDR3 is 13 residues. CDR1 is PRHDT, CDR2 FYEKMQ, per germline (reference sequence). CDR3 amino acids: CASRGASNSPLHF. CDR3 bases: TGTGCCAGTCGGGGGGCGTCCAATTCACCCCTCCACTTT.